This T cell receptor beta chain was captured by sequencing in a study of control samples from healthy donors and cancer patients. Only in-frame clones appear in the TCRdb table, and some are missing; sequencing was by immunoSEQ multiplex PCR. The sample lists 100,000 to 150,000 clones, approximately 95% occurring once. The sequenced material came from blood. This clonotype was obtained from a man in his thirties or forties in good health.

CDR3 sequence reads: CASSDADRENTEAFF. The CDR3 nucleotides are TGTGCCAGCAGTGATGCGGACAGGGAGAACACTGAAGCTTTCTTT. The chain couples TRBV2 to TRBJ1-1; 8 bases align to TRBD1. V lost 3 bases, J lost 1 base, and 4 bases stayed unmatched. The germline gives CDR1 SNHLY, CDR2 FYNNEI. This CDR3 comprises 15 residues.